This TCR beta chain came from a study of shared T cell receptors in the human thymus. The assay was immunoSEQ multiplex PCR, and TCRdb's table has in-frame clones only and misses some. The table shows 600,000 to 900,000 clones, with 70% to 90% occurring only once. The CDR3 is made up of 14 amino acids. The germline V gene has CDR1 MNHEY and CDR2 SMNVEV (reference sequence). V was clipped by 5 bases and J by 0 bases; unmatched bases: 4. The same sample was also studied in work on human thymus T cells. That paper adds: Donation came from healthy Finnish infants having corrective surgery for congenital heart defects. Thymic samples were excised during corrective heart operations. Related research reported highly overlapping thymic repertoires among unrelated individuals.

The specimen sequenced was thymocytes. This sequence originates from a girl under three years old with a congenital heart defect. J is TRBJ2-7 and V is TRBV27, with 7 bases fitting TRBD1. The CDR3 DNA reads as TGTGCCAGCAGTAAGGGACAGAGCTCCTACGAGCAGTACTTC. It specifies CASSKGQSSYEQYF.